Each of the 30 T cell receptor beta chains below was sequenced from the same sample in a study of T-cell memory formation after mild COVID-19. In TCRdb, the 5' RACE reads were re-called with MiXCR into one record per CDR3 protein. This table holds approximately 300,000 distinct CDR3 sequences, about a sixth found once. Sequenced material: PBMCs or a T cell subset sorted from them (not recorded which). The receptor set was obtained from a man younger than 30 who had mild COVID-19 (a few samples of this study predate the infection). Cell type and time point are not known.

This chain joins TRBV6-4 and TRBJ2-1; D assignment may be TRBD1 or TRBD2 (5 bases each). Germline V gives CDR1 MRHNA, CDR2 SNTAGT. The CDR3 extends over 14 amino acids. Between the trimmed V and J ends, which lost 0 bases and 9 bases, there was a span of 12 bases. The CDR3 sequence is CASSDSRGGGEQFF. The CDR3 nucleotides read TGTGCCAGCAGTGACTCGAGGGGTGGCGGTGAGCAGTTCTTC.

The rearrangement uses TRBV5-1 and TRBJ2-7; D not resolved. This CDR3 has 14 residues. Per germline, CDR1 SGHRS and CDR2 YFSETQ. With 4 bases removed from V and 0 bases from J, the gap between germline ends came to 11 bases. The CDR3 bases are TGCGCCAGCAGCCCCGGGTCGAGCTCCTACGAGCAGTACGTC. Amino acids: CASSPGSSSYEQYV.

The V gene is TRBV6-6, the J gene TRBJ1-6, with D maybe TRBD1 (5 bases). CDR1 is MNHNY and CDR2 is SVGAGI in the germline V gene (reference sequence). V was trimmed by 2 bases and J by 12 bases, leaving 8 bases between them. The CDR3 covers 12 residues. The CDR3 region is CASSYLGEPLHF. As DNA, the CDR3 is TGTGCCAGCAGTTACCTGGGGGAACCCCTCCACTTT.

The CDR3 sequence: CASSSRQGVDTQYF. CDR3 in DNA: TGTGCCAGCAGTTCTAGACAGGGGGTGGATACGCAGTATTTT. The chain joins TRBV7-6 to TRBJ2-3; 9 nucleotides align to TRBD1. The germline V gene encodes CDR1 SGHVS and CDR2 FNYEAQ. V trimming: 6 bases; J trimming: 6 bases; junction bases outside the gene matches: 7. The CDR3 is 14 amino acids.

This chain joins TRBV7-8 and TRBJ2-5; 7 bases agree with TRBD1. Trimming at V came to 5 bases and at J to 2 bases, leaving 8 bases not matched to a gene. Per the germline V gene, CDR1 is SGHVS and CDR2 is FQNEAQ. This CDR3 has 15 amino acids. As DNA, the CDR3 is TGTGCCAGCAGCCCGGAGACAGGGTCACAAGAGACCCAGTACTTC. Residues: CASSPETGSQETQYF.

CDR3 region: CASSLTSGTGDSPLHF. The CDR3 region has the DNA TGTGCCAGCAGCCTAACCTCCGGGACAGGCGACTCACCCCTCCACTTT. J is TRBJ1-6 and V is TRBV4-2; 8 nucleotides line up with TRBD1. Germline V gene data show CDR1 as LGHNA and CDR2 as YNFKEQ. The CDR3 is 16 residues long. Unmatched junction bases numbered 12, after V lost 4 bases and J lost 10 bases.

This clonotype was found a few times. In nucleotides, the CDR3 is TGTGCCAGCAGCTGGGGACAGGGTGCCCACGAGCAGTACTTC. It is translated as CASSWGQGAHEQYF. The chain is built from TRBV7-6 and TRBJ2-7; 9 nucleotides line up with TRBD1. Germline V CDR1 and CDR2: SGHVS, FNYEAQ. The V segment lost 4 bases and the J segment 5 bases; nucleotides outside the gene matches: 6. The CDR3 loop spans 14 amino acids.

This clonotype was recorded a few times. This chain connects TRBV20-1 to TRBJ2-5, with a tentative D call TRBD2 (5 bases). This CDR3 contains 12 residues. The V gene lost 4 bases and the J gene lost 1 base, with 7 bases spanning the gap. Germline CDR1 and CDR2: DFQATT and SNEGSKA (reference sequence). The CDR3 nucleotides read TGCAGTGCTATTGGACTCCAAGAGACCCAGTACTTC. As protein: CSAIGLQETQYF.

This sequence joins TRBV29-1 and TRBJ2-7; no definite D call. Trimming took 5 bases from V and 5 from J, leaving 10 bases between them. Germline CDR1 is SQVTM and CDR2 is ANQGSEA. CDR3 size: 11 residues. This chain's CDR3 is CSVLGFNEQYF. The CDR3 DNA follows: TGCAGCGTTTTGGGGTTCAACGAGCAGTACTTC.

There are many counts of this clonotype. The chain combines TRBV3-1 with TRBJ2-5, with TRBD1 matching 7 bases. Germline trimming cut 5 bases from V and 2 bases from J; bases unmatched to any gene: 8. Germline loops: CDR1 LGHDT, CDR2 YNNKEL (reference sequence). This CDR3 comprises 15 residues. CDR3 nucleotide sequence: TGTGCCAGCAGCGATAGACAGGGAGTACAAGAGACCCAGTACTTC. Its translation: CASSDRQGVQETQYF.

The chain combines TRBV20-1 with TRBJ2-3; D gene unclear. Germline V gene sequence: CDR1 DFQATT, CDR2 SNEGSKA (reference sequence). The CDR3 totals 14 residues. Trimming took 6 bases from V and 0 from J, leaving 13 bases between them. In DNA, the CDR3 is TGCAGTGCCCAGACGCAGACTAGCACAGATACGCAGTATTTT. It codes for CSAQTQTSTDTQYF.

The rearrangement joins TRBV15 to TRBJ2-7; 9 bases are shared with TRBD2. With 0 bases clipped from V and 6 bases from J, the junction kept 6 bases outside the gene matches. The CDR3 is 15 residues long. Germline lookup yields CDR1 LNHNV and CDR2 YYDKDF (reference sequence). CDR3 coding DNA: TGTGCCACCAGCAGAGATCTGGCGGGGGGGTCCGAGCAGTACTTC. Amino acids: CATSRDLAGGSEQYF. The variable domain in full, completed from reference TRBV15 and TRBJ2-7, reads DAMVIQNPRYQVTQFGKPVTLSCSQTLNHNVMYWYQQKSSQAPKLLFHYYDKDFNNEADTPDNFQSRRPNTSFCFLDIRSPGLGDTAMYLCATSRDLAGGSEQYFGPGTRLTVT.

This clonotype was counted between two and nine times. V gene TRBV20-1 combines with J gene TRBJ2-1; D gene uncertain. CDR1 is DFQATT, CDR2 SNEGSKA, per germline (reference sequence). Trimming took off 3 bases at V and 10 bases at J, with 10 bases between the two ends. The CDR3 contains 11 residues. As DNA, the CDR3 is TGCAGTGCTAGCGGTAATCGGGAGCAGTTCTTC. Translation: CSASGNREQFF.

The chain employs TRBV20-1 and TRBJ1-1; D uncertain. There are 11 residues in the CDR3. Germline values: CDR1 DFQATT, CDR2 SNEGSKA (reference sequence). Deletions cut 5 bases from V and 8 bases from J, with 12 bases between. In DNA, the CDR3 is TGCAGTGCTCTCAGGACGGTGGAAGCTTTCTTT. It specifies CSALRTVEAFF.

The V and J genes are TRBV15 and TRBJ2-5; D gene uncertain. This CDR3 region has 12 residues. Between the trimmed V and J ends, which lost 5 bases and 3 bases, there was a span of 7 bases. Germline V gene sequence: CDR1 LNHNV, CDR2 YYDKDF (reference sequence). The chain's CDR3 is CATSLTEETQYF. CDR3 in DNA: TGTGCCACCAGCTTAACAGAAGAGACCCAGTACTTC.

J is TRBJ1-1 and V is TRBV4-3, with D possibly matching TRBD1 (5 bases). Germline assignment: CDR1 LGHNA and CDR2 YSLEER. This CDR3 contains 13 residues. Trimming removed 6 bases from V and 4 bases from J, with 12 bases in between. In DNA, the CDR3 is TGCGCCAGCAGACAGAATGGGGGCACTGAAGCTTTCTTT. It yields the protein CASRQNGGTEAFF.

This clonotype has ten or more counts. Here the CDR3 reads CASSRDSEHYEQYF. CDR3 sequence (DNA): TGCGCCAGCAGCCGGGACAGCGAGCACTACGAGCAGTACTTC. The V and J genes are TRBV5-1 and TRBJ2-7; 7 bases fit TRBD1. Germline values: CDR1 SGHRS, CDR2 YFSETQ. CDR3 length equals 14 residues. After removal of 4 bases from V and 3 bases from J, the junction contained 7 bases not matched to a gene.

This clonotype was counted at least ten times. The CDR3 protein is CASSADGATNEKLFF. CDR3 DNA: TGCGCCAGCAGCGCAGACGGCGCAACTAATGAAAAACTGTTTTTT. This sequence joins TRBV5-1 and TRBJ1-4, with no clear D. The CDR3 spans 15 residues. Between the trimmed V and J ends, which lost 4 bases and 0 bases, there was a span of 10 bases. CDR1 is SGHRS and CDR2 is YFSETQ in the germline V gene.

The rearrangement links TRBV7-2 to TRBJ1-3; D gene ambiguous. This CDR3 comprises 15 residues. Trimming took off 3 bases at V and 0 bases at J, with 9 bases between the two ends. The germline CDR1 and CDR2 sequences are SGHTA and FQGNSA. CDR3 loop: CASSLDGSSGNTIYF. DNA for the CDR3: TGTGCCAGCAGCTTGGACGGCAGCTCTGGAAACACCATATATTTT.

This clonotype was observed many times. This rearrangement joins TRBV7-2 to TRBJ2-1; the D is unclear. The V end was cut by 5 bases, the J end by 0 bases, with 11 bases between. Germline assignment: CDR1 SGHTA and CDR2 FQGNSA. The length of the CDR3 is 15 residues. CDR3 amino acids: CASSPPGRSYNEQFF. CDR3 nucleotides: TGTGCCAGCAGCCCCCCGGGTCGCTCCTACAATGAGCAGTTCTTC. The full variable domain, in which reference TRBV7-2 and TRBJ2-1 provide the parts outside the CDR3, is GAGVSQSPSNKVTEKGKDVELRCDPISGHTALYWYRQSLGQGLEFLIYFQGNSAPDKSGLPSDRFSAERTGGSVSTLTIQRTQQEDSAVYLCASSPPGRSYNEQFFGPGTRLTVL.

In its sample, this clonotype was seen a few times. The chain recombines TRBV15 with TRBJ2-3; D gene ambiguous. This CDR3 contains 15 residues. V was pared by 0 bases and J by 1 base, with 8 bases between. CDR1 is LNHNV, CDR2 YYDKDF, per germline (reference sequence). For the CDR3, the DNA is TGTGCCACCAGCAGAGATCCCGCCGGCACAGATACGCAGTATTTT. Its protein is CATSRDPAGTDTQYF.

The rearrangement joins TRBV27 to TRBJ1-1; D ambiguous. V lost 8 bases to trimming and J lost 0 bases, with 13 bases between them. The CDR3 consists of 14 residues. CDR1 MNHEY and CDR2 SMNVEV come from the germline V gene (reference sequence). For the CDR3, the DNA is TGTGCCAGCGCCCCCACCGGGATGAACACTGAAGCTTTCTTT. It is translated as CASAPTGMNTEAFF.

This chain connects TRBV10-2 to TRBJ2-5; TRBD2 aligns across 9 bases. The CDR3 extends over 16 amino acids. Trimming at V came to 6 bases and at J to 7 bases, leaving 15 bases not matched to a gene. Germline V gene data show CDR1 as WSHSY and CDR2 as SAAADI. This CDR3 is CASSRGAGGEPGTQYF. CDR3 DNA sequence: TGCGCCAGCAGCCGGGGAGCGGGGGGTGAGCCGGGGACCCAGTACTTC.

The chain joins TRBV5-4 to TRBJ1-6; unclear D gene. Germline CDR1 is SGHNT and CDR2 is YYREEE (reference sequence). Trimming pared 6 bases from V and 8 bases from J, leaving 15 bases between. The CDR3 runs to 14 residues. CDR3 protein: CASTYRGSDSPLHF. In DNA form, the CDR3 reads TGTGCCAGCACCTATCGTGGGAGCGATTCACCCCTCCACTTT.

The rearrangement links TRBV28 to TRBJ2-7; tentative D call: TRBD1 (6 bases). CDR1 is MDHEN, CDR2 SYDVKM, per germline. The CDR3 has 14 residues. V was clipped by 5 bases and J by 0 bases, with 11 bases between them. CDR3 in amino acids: CASSRQGFSYEQYV. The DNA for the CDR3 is TGTGCCAGCAGTCGCCAGGGGTTCTCCTACGAGCAGTACGTC.

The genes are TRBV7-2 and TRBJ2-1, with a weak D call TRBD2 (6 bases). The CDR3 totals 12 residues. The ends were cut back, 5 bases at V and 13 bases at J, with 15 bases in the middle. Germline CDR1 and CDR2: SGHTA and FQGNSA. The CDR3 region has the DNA TGTGCCAGCAGCCCCATGGGGCGGGACCAGTTCTTC. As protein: CASSPMGRDQFF.

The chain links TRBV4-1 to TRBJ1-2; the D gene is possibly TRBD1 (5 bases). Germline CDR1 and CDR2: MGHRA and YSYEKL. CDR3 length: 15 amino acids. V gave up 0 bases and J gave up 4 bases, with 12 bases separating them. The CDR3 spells CASSQERGQGYGYTF. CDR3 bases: TGCGCCAGCAGCCAAGAAAGGGGCCAGGGCTATGGCTACACCTTC.

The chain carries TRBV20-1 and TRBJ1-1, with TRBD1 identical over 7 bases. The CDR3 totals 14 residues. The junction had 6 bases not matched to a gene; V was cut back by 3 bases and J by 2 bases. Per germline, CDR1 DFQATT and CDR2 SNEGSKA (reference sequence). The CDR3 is CSASVGQLNTEAFF. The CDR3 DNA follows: TGCAGTGCTAGCGTGGGACAGCTTAACACTGAAGCTTTCTTT.

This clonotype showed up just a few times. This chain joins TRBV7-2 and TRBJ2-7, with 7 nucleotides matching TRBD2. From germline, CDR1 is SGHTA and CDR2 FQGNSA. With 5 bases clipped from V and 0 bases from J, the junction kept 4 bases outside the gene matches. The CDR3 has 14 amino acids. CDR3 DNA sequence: TGTGCCAGCAGCAGCCGGACTAGCTCCTACGAGCAGTACGTC. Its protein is CASSSRTSSYEQYV.

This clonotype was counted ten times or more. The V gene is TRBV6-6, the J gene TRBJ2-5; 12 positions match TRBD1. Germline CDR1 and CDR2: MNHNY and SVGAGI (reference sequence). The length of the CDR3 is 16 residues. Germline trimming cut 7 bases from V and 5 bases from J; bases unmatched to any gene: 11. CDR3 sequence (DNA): TGTGCCAGCACAGGCCGGGACAGGGGGCCTCGGGAGACCCAGTACTTC. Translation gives CASTGRDRGPRETQYF.